Below, one T cell receptor beta chain is given with its context. Its antigen remains unknown. The PCR used 60 Vbeta and 13 Jbeta primers. As processed by the authors: The authors later counted about 80 million unique TCR beta chains, some 9.9 million of them shared. This table comes from immunoSEQ multiplex PCR, and its TCRdb copy is limited to in-frame clones, with some not included. V and J calls and clone size are copied from that table; D and trimming were computed from the DNA. The table for this sample gives more than 100,000 clones. These data originate in a study of cytomegalovirus exposure and HLA in healthy donors. Findings and caveats of the study: Some public TCRs appeared in many individuals, while most sequences were rare. The classifier reportedly diagnosed cytomegalovirus status with high sensitivity and specificity.

The V and J ends lost 6 bases and 2 bases, in that order; junction bases with no gene match: 7. This CDR3 is built from 14 residues. Germline CDR1 MNHEY, CDR2 SMNVEV (reference sequence). The origin of this receptor is a woman aged 40 to 55 in good health and CMV-seronegative. This chain uses TRBV27 with TRBJ2-7; the match to TRBD1 covers 7 bases. The sequenced material came from PBMCs. This chain's CDR3 is CASSQGVLPYEQYF. DNA of the CDR3: TGTGCCAGCAGCCAGGGGGTCCTCCCCTACGAGCAGTACTTC.